This T cell receptor beta chain was documented in a study of T cells in localized non-small cell lung cancer. Study conclusions and caveats: An association was observed between higher blood T cell density and longer overall survival.

The V gene lost 5 bases and the J gene lost 3 bases, with 11 bases spanning the gap. The CDR3 spans 14 residues. CDR1 and CDR2 (germline): MNHNS, SASEGT. Profiling relied on immunoSEQ multiplex PCR, and the TCRdb table lists in-frame clones only, not all of them. The sample includes fewer than 30,000 clones, roughly 91% of them seen just once. Comments on this clone: Its target is not known.

Material: peripheral blood, obtained before any cancer treatment. The V call is TRBV6-1, the J call TRBJ1-3; D remains ambiguous. This clonotype originated in a woman aged 40-75 years with stage I lung adenocarcinoma. CDR3 sequence reads: CASSQGFRGNTIYF. The CDR3 DNA is TGTGCCAGCAGTCAAGGGTTTCGTGGAAACACCATATATTTT.